A single sample gave rise to the 18 T cell receptor beta chains below, sequenced in a study of blood T cell repertoires in COVID-19. Assay used: immunoSEQ multiplex PCR; TCRdb lists only in-frame clones, some missing. Here the sample spans some 400,000 clones, around 84% being singletons. Material for sequencing was peripheral blood. The receptors derive from a human donor with acute or convalescent COVID-19. The donor label of this sample is uncertain.

In regard to this clone: Other nucleotide sequences in the sample specify the same CDR3. V gene TRBV30 combines with J gene TRBJ1-1; D remains ambiguous. CDR1 is GTSNPN, CDR2 SVGIG, per germline (reference sequence). V was trimmed by 3 bases and J by 1 base, leaving 6 bases between them. CDR3 length: 12 residues. The CDR3 DNA is TGTGCCTGGAGAAGACAGAACACTGAAGCTTTCTTT. Protein product: CAWRRQNTEAFF.

The chain recombines TRBV24-1 with TRBJ1-4; D possibly corresponds to TRBD1 (5 bases). V was pared by 1 base and J by 5 bases, with 28 bases between. Germline assignment: CDR1 KGHDR and CDR2 SFDVKD. This CDR3 contains 21 residues. The CDR3 DNA follows: TGTGCCACCAGTGATTTCTTTCTATTAGGACACGAAGCGACTTTCAATGAAAAACTGTTTTTT. Translation gives CATSDFFLLGHEATFNEKLFF.

This clone was found a few times. The V gene is TRBV19, the J gene TRBJ2-7; D possibly corresponds to TRBD1 (6 bases). The CDR3 sequence is 13 residues long. V was clipped by 5 bases and J by 0 bases, with 8 bases between them. CDR1 LNHDA and CDR2 SQIVND come from the germline V gene (reference sequence). This CDR3 reads CASSPDSSYEQYF. CDR3 bases: TGTGCCAGTAGTCCGGACAGCTCCTACGAGCAGTACTTC.

CDR3 region: CASSPFASGGSYEQYF. CDR3 in DNA: TGTGCCAGCAGCCCCTTTGCTAGCGGGGGTTCCTACGAGCAGTACTTC. The V gene is TRBV11-2, the J gene TRBJ2-7; 10 bases map to TRBD2. The CDR3 covers 16 residues. Germline V gene lookup returns CDR1 SGHAT and CDR2 FQNNGV. V lost 5 bases and J lost 1; bases outside the gene matches: 8. Drawing the rest from reference TRBV11-2 and TRBJ2-7, the complete variable domain is EAGVAQSPRYKIIEKRQSVAFWCNPISGHATLYWYQQILGQGPKLLIQFQNNGVVDDSQLPKDRFSAERLKGVDSTLKIQPAKLEDSAVYLCASSPFASGGSYEQYFGPGTRLTVT.

This clone was seen a single time. This chain joins TRBV30 and TRBJ2-7, with 7 bases lining up with TRBD1. The CDR3 sequence is 14 residues long. Germline assignment: CDR1 GTSNPN and CDR2 SVGIG (reference sequence). Germline trimming cut 0 bases from V and 4 bases from J; bases unmatched to any gene: 6. The CDR3 region has the DNA TGTGCCTGGAGTGTAGGGGGCAGGCTATACGAGCAGTACTTC. This translates into CAWSVGGRLYEQYF.

The chain recombines TRBV20-1 with TRBJ1-2; the D is unclear. Trimming removed 5 bases from V and 8 bases from J, with 9 bases in between. Germline CDR1 DFQATT, CDR2 SNEGSKA (reference sequence). CDR3 length: 10 amino acids. The CDR3 sequence: CSAGSRGYTF. CDR3 sequence (DNA): TGCAGTGCTGGGTCCAGGGGCTACACCTTC.

The chain is built from TRBV14 and TRBJ1-3; 11 nucleotides match TRBD1. Germline lookup yields CDR1 SGHDN and CDR2 FVKESK. This CDR3 spans 17 amino acids. Trimming cost V 3 bases and J 3 bases; bases outside gene matches: 7. The CDR3 DNA sequence: TGTGCCAGCAGCCACCCTGGACAGGGGGCGCGTGGAAACACCATATATTTT. Protein: CASSHPGQGARGNTIYF.

The genes are TRBV28 and TRBJ1-4, with 10 positions matching TRBD1. The CDR3 consists of 15 residues. The junction had 7 bases not matched to a gene; V was cut back by 4 bases and J by 8 bases. Germline CDR1 and CDR2: MDHEN and SYDVKM. CDR3 amino acids: CASSSAGTGVEKLFF. The CDR3 bases are TGTGCCAGCAGTTCCGCCGGGACAGGGGTCGAAAAACTGTTTTTT.

The CDR3 region is CASSEERSSYNEQFF. The CDR3 nucleotides read TGTGCCAGCAGTGAAGAGCGCAGCTCCTACAATGAGCAGTTCTTC. The chain combines TRBV2 with TRBJ2-1, with no clear D. The CDR3 is 15 residues long. The germline V gene has CDR1 SNHLY and CDR2 FYNNEI. Trimming took off 1 base at V and 0 bases at J, with 7 bases between the two ends.

The chain is built from TRBV28 and TRBJ1-5, with a tentative D call TRBD1 (5 bases). Germline lookup yields CDR1 MDHEN and CDR2 SYDVKM. This CDR3 has 13 residues. V lost 3 bases, J lost 7 bases, and 10 bases lay in between. The CDR3: CASSFQRGQPQHF. Written as DNA, the CDR3 is TGTGCCAGCAGTTTTCAGCGGGGGCAGCCCCAGCATTTT.

The J gene is TRBJ2-2, the V gene TRBV18; 9 nucleotides agree with TRBD2. Trimming removed 3 bases from V and 4 bases from J; junction bases left unmatched: 9. CDR1 KGHSH and CDR2 LQKENI come from the germline V gene. The CDR3 runs to 17 residues. The CDR3 loop is CASSPRLAVPFTGELFF. The CDR3 nucleotides are TGTGCCAGCTCACCTCGACTAGCGGTGCCGTTCACCGGGGAGCTGTTTTTT.

The chain carries TRBV28 and TRBJ1-2; the D is unclear. CDR1 and CDR2 from the germline V gene are MDHEN and SYDVKM. V lost 7 bases and J 4 bases, leaving 13 bases between the germline ends. CDR3 length equals 13 residues. DNA for the CDR3: TGTGCCAGCACCCCCTCGGGATCCTATGGCTACACCTTC. Translated: CASTPSGSYGYTF.

This clone was seen only a few times. V and J are TRBV7-6 and TRBJ2-5; the D gene is possibly TRBD1 (6 bases). This CDR3 spans 16 amino acids. The V end lost 1 base, the J end lost 4 bases, and 16 bases lay between the germline ends. Germline-derived CDR1 and CDR2 are SGHVS and FNYEAQ. The CDR3 DNA is TGTGCCAGCAGCTTAGGCTCCAGGGGATTGGGAGAGACCCAGTACTTC. Translating it yields CASSLGSRGLGETQYF. The whole variable domain, remainder taken from reference TRBV7-6 and TRBJ2-5, is GAGVSQSPRYKVTKRGQDVALRCDPISGHVSLYWYRQALGQGPEFLTYFNYEAQQDKSGLPNDRFSAERPEGSISTLTIQRTEQRDSAMYRCASSLGSRGLGETQYFGPGTRLLVL.

This clone was seen only a few times. The CDR3 sequence: CASSLLPSGESEQYF. The CDR3, as DNA: TGTGCCAGCAGCTTGCTACCCAGCGGAGAATCAGAGCAGTACTTC. The chain carries TRBV13 and TRBJ2-7; a weak D match, TRBD2 (5 bases). V shed 3 bases and J shed 7 bases, with 19 bases lying between them. Per the germline V gene, CDR1 is PRHDT and CDR2 is FYEKMQ (reference sequence). This CDR3 is 15 amino acids long.

The rearrangement uses TRBV24-1 and TRBJ2-1; 7 bases line up with TRBD2. Germline V gene data show CDR1 as KGHDR and CDR2 as SFDVKD. The V segment lost 4 bases and the J segment 8 bases; nucleotides outside the gene matches: 13. The CDR3 has 16 residues. The CDR3 reads CATSDPSGNGPHEQFF. In nucleotides, the CDR3 is TGTGCCACCAGTGACCCCAGCGGGAATGGGCCCCATGAGCAGTTCTTC.

The rearrangement links TRBV9 to TRBJ2-1; 7 nucleotides agree with TRBD1. CDR3 size: 16 residues. V shed 3 bases, J shed 6 bases, and the junction held 12 bases outside the gene matches. Germline CDR1 reads SGDLS; CDR2 reads YYNGEE. This CDR3 reads CASSDKGALTANEQFF. The CDR3, as DNA: TGTGCCAGCAGCGATAAGGGGGCCTTAACGGCCAATGAGCAGTTCTTC.

The CDR3 DNA reads as TGCCGAGGGGTAGCGGGAGATACGCAGTATTTT. The encoded protein is CRGVAGDTQYF. The rearrangement uses TRBV20-1 and TRBJ2-3, with TRBD2 identical over 7 bases. The germline CDR1 and CDR2 sequences are DFQATT and SNEGSKA (reference sequence). This CDR3 comprises 11 residues.

The J gene is TRBJ2-1, the V gene TRBV27, with 13 bases lining up with TRBD2. From germline, CDR1 is MNHEY and CDR2 SMNVEV (reference sequence). Trimming cost V 5 bases and J 3 bases; bases outside gene matches: 19. CDR3 length: 21 amino acids. The DNA for the CDR3 is TGTGCCAGCAGTCCACCCGGTCGGGGGACTAGCGGGAAAACATACTACAATGAGCAGTTCTTC. Its translation is CASSPPGRGTSGKTYYNEQFF.